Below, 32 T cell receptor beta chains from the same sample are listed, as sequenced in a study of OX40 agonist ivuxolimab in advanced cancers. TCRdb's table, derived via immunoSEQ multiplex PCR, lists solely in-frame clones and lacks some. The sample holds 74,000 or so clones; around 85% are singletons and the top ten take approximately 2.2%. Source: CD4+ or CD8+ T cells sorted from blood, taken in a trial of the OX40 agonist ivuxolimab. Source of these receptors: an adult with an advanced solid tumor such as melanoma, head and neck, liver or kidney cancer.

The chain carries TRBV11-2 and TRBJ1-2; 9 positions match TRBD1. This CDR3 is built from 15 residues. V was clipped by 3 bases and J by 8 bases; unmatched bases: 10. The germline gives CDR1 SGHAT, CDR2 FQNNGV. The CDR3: CASSFRAGTGSGYTF. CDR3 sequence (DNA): TGTGCCAGCAGCTTTAGGGCCGGGACAGGGAGCGGCTACACCTTC. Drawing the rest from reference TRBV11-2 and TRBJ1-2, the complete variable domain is EAGVAQSPRYKIIEKRQSVAFWCNPISGHATLYWYQQILGQGPKLLIQFQNNGVVDDSQLPKDRFSAERLKGVDSTLKIQPAKLEDSAVYLCASSFRAGTGSGYTFGSGTRLTVV.

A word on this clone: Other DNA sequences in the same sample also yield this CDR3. The CDR3 DNA is TGTGCCATCAAGCCTGCAACTAATGAAAAACTGTTTTTT. Its translation: CAIKPATNEKLFF. V usage is TRBV10-3 and J usage is TRBJ1-4, with D unresolved. Germline V gives CDR1 ENHRY, CDR2 SYGVKD. Trimming cost V 7 bases and J 0 bases, with 6 bases left between them. The CDR3 spans 13 residues.

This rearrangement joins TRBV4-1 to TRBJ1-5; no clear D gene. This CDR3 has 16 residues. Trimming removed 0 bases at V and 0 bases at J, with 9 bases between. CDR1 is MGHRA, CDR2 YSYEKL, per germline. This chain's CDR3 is CASSQDTQTSNQPQHF. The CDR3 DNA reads TGCGCCAGCAGCCAAGATACCCAGACTAGCAATCAGCCCCAGCATTTT.

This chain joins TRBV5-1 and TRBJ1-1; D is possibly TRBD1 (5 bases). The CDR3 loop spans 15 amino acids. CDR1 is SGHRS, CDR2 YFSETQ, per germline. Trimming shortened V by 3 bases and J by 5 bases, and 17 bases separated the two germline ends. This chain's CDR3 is CASSSRDLRSTEAFF. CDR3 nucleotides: TGCGCCAGCAGCTCGAGGGACCTTCGAAGTACTGAAGCTTTCTTT. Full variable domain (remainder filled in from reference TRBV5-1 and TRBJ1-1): KAGVTQTPRYLIKTRGQQVTLSCSPISGHRSVSWYQQTPGQGLQFLFEYFSETQRNKGNFPGRFSGRQFSNSRSEMNVSTLELGDSALYLCASSSRDLRSTEAFFGQGTRLTVV.

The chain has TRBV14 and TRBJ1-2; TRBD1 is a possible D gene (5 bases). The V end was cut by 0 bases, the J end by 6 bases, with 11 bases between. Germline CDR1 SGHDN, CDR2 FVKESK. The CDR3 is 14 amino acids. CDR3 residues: CASSQDLGGHGYTF. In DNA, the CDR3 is TGTGCCAGCAGCCAAGATCTGGGGGGACATGGCTACACCTTC.

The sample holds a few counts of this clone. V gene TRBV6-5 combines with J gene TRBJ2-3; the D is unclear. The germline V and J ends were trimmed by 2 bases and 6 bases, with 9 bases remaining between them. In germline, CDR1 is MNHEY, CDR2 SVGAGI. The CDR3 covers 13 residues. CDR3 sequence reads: CASSYRPEDTQYF. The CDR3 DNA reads TGTGCCAGCAGTTACCGACCTGAGGATACGCAGTATTTT.

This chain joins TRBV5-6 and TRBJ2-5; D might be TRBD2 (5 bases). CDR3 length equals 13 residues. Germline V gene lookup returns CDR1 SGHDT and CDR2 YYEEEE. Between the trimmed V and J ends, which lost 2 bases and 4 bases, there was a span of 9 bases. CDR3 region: CASSLERRETQYF. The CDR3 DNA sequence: TGTGCCAGCAGCTTAGAGCGGCGAGAGACCCAGTACTTC.

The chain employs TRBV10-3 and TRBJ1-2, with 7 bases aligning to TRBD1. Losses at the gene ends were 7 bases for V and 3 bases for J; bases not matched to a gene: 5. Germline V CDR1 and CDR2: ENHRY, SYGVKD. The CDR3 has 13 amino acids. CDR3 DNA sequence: TGTGCCATCACCCTTACAGGGGACTATGGCTACACCTTC. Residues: CAITLTGDYGYTF.

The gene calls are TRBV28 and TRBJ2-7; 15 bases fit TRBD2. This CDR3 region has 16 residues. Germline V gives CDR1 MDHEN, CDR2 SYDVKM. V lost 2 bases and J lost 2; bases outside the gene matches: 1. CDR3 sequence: CASSLRTSGRAYEQYF. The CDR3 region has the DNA TGTGCCAGCAGTTTACGGACTAGCGGGAGGGCCTACGAGCAGTACTTC. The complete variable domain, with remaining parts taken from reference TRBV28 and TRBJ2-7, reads DVKVTQSSRYLVKRTGEKVFLECVQDMDHENMFWYRQDPGLGLRLIYFSYDVKMKEKGDIPEGYSVSREKKERFSLILESASTNQTSMYLCASSLRTSGRAYEQYFGPGTRLTVT.

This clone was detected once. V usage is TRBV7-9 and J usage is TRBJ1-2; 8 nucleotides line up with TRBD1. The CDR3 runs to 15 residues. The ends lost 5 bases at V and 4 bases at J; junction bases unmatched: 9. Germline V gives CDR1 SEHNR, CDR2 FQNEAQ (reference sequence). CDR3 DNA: TGTGCCAGCAGCCTCCAGGGGGCGGGTGGCTATGGCTACACCTTC. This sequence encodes CASSLQGAGGYGYTF. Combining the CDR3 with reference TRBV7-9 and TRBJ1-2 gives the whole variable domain DTGVSQNPRHKITKRGQNVTFRCDPISEHNRLYWYRQTLGQGPEFLTYFQNEAQLEKSRLLSDRFSAERPKGSFSTLEIQRTEQGDSAMYLCASSLQGAGGYGYTFGSGTRLTVV.

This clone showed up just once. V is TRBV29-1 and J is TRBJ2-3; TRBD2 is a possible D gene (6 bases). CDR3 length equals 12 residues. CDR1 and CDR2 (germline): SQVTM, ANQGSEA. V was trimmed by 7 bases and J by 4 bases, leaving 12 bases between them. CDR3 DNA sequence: TGCAGCGCAGACCCGGGAGCAGATACGCAGTATTTT. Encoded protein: CSADPGADTQYF.

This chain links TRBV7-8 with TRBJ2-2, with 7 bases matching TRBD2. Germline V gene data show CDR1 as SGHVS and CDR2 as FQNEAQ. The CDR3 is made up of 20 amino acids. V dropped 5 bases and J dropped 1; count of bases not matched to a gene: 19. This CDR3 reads CASSPGIRGLTGGNTGELFF. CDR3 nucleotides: TGTGCCAGCAGCCCGGGGATTAGGGGTCTAACGGGAGGGAACACCGGGGAGCTGTTTTTT.

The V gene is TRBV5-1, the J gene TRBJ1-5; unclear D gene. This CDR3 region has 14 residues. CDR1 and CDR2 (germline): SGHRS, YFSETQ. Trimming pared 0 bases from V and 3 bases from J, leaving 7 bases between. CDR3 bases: TGCGCCAGCAGCTTGGATGCCCCCAATCAGCCCCAGCATTTT. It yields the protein CASSLDAPNQPQHF. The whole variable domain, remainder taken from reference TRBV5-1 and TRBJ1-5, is KAGVTQTPRYLIKTRGQQVTLSCSPISGHRSVSWYQQTPGQGLQFLFEYFSETQRNKGNFPGRFSGRQFSNSRSEMNVSTLELGDSALYLCASSLDAPNQPQHFGDGTRLSIL.

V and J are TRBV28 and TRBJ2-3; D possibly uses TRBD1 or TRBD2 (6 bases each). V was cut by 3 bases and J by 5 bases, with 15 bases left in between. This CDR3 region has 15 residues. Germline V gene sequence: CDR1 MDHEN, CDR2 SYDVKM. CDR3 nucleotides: TGTGCCAGCAGTTTGTGGGGCAGGGGAGGAGATACGCAGTATTTT. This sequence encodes CASSLWGRGGDTQYF.

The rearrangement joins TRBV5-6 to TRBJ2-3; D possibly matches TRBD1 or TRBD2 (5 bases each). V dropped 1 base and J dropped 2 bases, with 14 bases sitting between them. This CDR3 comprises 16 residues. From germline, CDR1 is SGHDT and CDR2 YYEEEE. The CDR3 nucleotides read TGTGCCAGCAGCTTGACCCGGGACGGACTCACAGATACGCAGTATTTT. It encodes CASSLTRDGLTDTQYF.

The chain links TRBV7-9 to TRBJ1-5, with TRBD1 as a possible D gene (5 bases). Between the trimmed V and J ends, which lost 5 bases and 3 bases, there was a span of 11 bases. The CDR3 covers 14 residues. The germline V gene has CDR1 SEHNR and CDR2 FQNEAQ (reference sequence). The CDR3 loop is CASSLQGVNQPQHF. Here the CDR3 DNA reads TGTGCCAGCAGCCTTCAGGGTGTCAATCAGCCCCAGCATTTT.

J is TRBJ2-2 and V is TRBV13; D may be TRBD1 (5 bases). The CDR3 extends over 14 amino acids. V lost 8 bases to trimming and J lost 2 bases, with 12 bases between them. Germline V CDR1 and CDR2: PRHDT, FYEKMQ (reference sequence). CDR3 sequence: CASDDSTNTGELFF. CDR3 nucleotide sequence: TGTGCCAGCGACGACAGTACTAACACCGGGGAGCTGTTTTTT.

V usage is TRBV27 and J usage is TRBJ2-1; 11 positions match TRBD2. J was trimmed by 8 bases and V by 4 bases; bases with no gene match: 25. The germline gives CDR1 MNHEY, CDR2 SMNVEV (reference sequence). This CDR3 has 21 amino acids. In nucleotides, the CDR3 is TGTGCCAGCAGTTATATTCCCGGGGGGCTAGCGGGGGGAACCCGCGTTTATGAGCAGTTCTTC. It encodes CASSYIPGGLAGGTRVYEQFF.

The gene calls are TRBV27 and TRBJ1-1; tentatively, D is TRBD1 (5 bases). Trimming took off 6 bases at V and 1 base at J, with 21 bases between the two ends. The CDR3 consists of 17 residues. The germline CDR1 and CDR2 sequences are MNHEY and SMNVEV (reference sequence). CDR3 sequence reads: CASRPRVKTAGNTEAFF. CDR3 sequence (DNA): TGTGCCAGCAGACCTCGGGTAAAGACAGCAGGGAACACTGAAGCTTTCTTT.

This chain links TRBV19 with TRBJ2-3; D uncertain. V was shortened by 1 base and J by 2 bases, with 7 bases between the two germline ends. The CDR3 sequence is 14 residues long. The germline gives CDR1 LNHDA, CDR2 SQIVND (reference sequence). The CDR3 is CASSIVPYTDTQYF. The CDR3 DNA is TGTGCCAGTAGTATAGTCCCGTACACAGATACGCAGTATTTT.

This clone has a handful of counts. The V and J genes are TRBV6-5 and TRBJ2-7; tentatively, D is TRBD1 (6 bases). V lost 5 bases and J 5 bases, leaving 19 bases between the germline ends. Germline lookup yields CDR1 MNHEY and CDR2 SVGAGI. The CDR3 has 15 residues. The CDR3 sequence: CASSRQARGENEQYF. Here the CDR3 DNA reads TGTGCCAGCAGTAGACAGGCCCGGGGAGAGAACGAGCAGTACTTC.

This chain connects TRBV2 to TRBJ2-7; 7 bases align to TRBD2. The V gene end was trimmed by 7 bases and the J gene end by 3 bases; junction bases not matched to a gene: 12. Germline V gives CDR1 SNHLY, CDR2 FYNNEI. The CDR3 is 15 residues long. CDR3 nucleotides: TGTGCCAGCAAAAAGGAGGGGCTAGCGGTCTACGAGCAGTACTTC. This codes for CASKKEGLAVYEQYF.

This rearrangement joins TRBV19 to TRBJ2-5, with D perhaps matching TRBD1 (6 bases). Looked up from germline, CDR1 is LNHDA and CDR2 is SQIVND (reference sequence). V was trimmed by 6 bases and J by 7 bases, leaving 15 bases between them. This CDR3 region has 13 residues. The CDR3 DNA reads TGTGCCAGTAGATTGGGGAGAGGGGGGACCCAGTACTTC. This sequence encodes CASRLGRGGTQYF.

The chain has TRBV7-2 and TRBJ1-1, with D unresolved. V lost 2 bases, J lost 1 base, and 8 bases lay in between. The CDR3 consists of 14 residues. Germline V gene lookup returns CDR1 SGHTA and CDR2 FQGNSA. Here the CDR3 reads CASSLQIWNTEAFF. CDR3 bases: TGTGCCAGCAGCTTACAGATTTGGAACACTGAAGCTTTCTTT.

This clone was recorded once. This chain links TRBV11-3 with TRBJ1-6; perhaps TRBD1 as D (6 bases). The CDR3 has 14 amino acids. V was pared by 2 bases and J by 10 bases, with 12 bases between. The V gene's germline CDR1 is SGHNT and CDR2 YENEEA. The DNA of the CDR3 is TGTGCCAGCAGCTTATGGGGGGGGCCCTCACCCCTCCACTTT. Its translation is CASSLWGGPSPLHF.

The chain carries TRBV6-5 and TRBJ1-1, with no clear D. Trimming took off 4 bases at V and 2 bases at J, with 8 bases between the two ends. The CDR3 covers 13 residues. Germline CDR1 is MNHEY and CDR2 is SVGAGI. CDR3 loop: CASSFRGNTEAFF. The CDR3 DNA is TGTGCCAGCAGTTTTCGGGGTAACACTGAAGCTTTCTTT.

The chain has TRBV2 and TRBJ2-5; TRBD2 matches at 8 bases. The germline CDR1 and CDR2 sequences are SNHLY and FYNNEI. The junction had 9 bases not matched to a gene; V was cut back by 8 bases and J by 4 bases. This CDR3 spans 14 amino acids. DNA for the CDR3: TGTGCCAGCTTGTCGGGAGGGCCAGGAGAGACCCAGTACTTC. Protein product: CASLSGGPGETQYF.

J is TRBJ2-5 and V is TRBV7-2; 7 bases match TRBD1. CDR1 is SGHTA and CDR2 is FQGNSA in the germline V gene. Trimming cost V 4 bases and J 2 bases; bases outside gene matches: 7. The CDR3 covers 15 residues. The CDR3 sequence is CASSYGTERQETQYF. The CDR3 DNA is TGTGCCAGCAGCTACGGGACAGAGAGGCAAGAGACCCAGTACTTC.

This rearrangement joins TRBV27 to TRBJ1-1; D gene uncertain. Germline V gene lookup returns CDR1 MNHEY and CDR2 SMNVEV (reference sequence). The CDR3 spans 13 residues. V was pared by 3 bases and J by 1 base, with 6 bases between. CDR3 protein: CASSFRSNTEAFF. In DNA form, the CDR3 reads TGTGCCAGCAGTTTCCGGTCGAACACTGAAGCTTTCTTT.

The CDR3 reads CASSLAKGGRTEAFF. In nucleotides, the CDR3 is TGTGCCAGCAGCTTGGCGAAAGGGGGACGCACTGAAGCTTTCTTT. The chain carries TRBV5-6 and TRBJ1-1, with TRBD1 as a possible D gene (6 bases). V was trimmed by 0 bases and J by 4 bases, leaving 13 bases between them. Germline CDR1 reads SGHDT; CDR2 reads YYEEEE. This CDR3 contains 15 residues.

Here the CDR3 DNA reads TGTGCCAGCAGTTTATACCTGGGCAGGAGAAATAATTCACCCCTCCACTTT. It codes for CASSLYLGRRNNSPLHF. The chain uses TRBV27 and TRBJ1-6; D unresolved. With 1 base removed from V and 5 bases from J, the gap between germline ends came to 15 bases. There are 17 residues in the CDR3. Germline V lookup: CDR1 MNHEY, CDR2 SMNVEV (reference sequence).

The DNA for the CDR3 is TGTGCCTGGACGGACAGGGGAAATCAGCCCCAGCATTTT. This gives the protein CAWTDRGNQPQHF. This chain links TRBV30 with TRBJ1-5; TRBD1 matches at 9 bases. The V segment lost 4 bases and the J segment 4 bases; nucleotides outside the gene matches: 2. CDR1 and CDR2 from the germline V gene are GTSNPN and SVGIG (reference sequence). The CDR3 has 13 amino acids.